The next 15 T cell receptor beta chains were all read from a single sample in a study of shared clonotypes between healthy human individuals. The table came from immunoSEQ multiplex PCR; TCRdb's copy has only in-frame clones and leaves some out. The profile shows more than 2 million clones, 95% of them singletons. Sequenced sample: naive CD4+ T cells sorted from blood. Subset here: CD45RA+ positively selected. Every receptor here comes from a man younger than 35 in good health.

The V and J genes are TRBV30 and TRBJ1-1; 9 bases agree with TRBD1. CDR1 is GTSNPN, CDR2 SVGIG, per germline (reference sequence). Losses at the gene ends were 0 bases for V and 5 bases for J; bases not matched to a gene: 4. CDR3 length: 14 amino acids. The CDR3 DNA reads TGTGCCTGGAGTGTGGACAGGGGAATGACTGAAGCTTTCTTT. This gives the protein CAWSVDRGMTEAFF.

This clone was counted a few times. The rearrangement uses TRBV28 and TRBJ2-5; 7 positions agree with TRBD1. J was trimmed by 3 bases and V by 3 bases; bases with no gene match: 1. The CDR3 has 13 amino acids. Germline assignment: CDR1 MDHEN and CDR2 SYDVKM. CDR3 nucleotide sequence: TGTGCCAGCAGTTTGACAGGGAAAGAGACCCAGTACTTC. Translated, it gives CASSLTGKETQYF.

The genes are TRBV5-1 and TRBJ2-7; 16 bases are shared with TRBD2. Germline V CDR1 and CDR2: SGHRS, YFSETQ. V was clipped by 4 bases and J by 7 bases; unmatched bases: 17. The CDR3 has 19 amino acids. The CDR3 bases are TGCGCCAGCAGCCCAACACCCTCGGGACTAGCGGGGGGGCAGCGAGAGCAGTACTTC. Amino acids: CASSPTPSGLAGGQREQYF.

The chain has TRBV7-9 and TRBJ2-7; 8 nucleotides match TRBD2. The CDR3 is made up of 16 amino acids. After removal of 5 bases from V and 4 bases from J, the junction contained 13 bases not matched to a gene. CDR1 and CDR2 from the germline V gene are SEHNR and FQNEAQ (reference sequence). The CDR3 DNA reads as TGTGCCAGCAGCCCCTCCGGGAGCGGGAGAAGGTACGAGCAGTACTTC. Amino acid sequence: CASSPSGSGRRYEQYF.

V is TRBV7-3 and J is TRBJ2-5, with D tentatively TRBD2 (7 bases). CDR1 and CDR2 from the germline V gene are SGHTA and FQGTGA. The germline V and J ends were trimmed by 5 bases and 5 bases, with 21 bases remaining between them. The CDR3 has 16 residues. The CDR3 DNA is TGTGCCAGCAGCGCCGACATTGGGGGGGCGTGGGAGACCCAGTACTTC. It codes for CASSADIGGAWETQYF.

V is TRBV5-1 and J is TRBJ1-2; 9 bases match TRBD1. CDR1 is SGHRS, CDR2 YFSETQ, per germline. The CDR3 covers 15 residues. The V segment lost 0 bases and the J segment 6 bases; nucleotides outside the gene matches: 6. The CDR3 sequence: CASSLASGTGNGYTF. Here the CDR3 DNA reads TGCGCCAGCAGCTTGGCCTCGGGGACAGGGAATGGCTACACCTTC.

The chain has TRBV18 and TRBJ2-7; D gene ambiguous. The germline V and J ends were trimmed by 3 bases and 2 bases, with 8 bases remaining between them. Germline CDR1 is KGHSH and CDR2 is LQKENI. This CDR3 region has 13 residues. CDR3 in DNA: TGTGCCAGCTCACCCCGAAGCGCCTACGAGCAGTACTTC. Its translation is CASSPRSAYEQYF.

The V call is TRBV6-1, the J call TRBJ1-4, with D unresolved. The CDR3 has 13 residues. Germline CDR1 MNHNS, CDR2 SASEGT. V gave up 8 bases and J gave up 0 bases, with 7 bases separating them. For the CDR3, the DNA is TGTGCCAGCCTCGGAGCAACTAATGAAAAACTGTTTTTT. Translation: CASLGATNEKLFF.

V usage is TRBV6-5 and J usage is TRBJ2-7; D uncertain. V lost 5 bases and J 1 base, leaving 9 bases between the germline ends. The germline CDR1 and CDR2 sequences are MNHEY and SVGAGI. There are 13 residues in the CDR3. CDR3 residues: CASSLDGSYEQYF. Here the CDR3 DNA reads TGTGCCAGCAGTCTGGACGGATCCTACGAGCAGTACTTC.

Remarks on this clone: One end of the junction varies from germline; a read error may be responsible. The chain links TRBV7-7 to TRBJ1-3; D is unclear. There are 14 residues in the CDR3. Germline CDR1 SSHAT, CDR2 FNYEAQ (reference sequence). The DNA for the CDR3 is TGTGCTAGCAGCCAAACAGAAACTGGAAACACCATATATTTT. It is translated as CASSQTETGNTIYF.

The chain joins TRBV5-6 to TRBJ1-5, with D possibly matching TRBD1 (6 bases). The CDR3 is 14 amino acids. The V end lost 0 bases, the J end lost 8 bases, and 12 bases lay between the germline ends. CDR1 and CDR2 from the germline V gene are SGHDT and YYEEEE. The CDR3 is CASSLGQGMKPQHF. CDR3 sequence (DNA): TGTGCCAGCAGCTTGGGGCAGGGGATGAAGCCCCAGCATTTT. The whole variable domain, remainder taken from reference TRBV5-6 and TRBJ1-5, is DAGVTQSPTHLIKTRGQQVTLRCSPKSGHDTVSWYQQALGQGPQFIFQYYEEEERQRGNFPDRFSGHQFPNYSSELNVNALLLGDSALYLCASSLGQGMKPQHFGDGTRLSIL.

The rearrangement uses TRBV10-2 and TRBJ2-4, with unresolved D. CDR1 WSHSY and CDR2 SAAADI come from the germline V gene. Trimming took 1 base from V and 0 from J, leaving 10 bases between them. The CDR3 spans 16 residues. CDR3 sequence reads: CASSEWTTLAKNIQYF. CDR3 nucleotides: TGCGCCAGCAGTGAGTGGACGACACTAGCCAAAAACATTCAGTACTTC.

The CDR3 sequence: CASSGSGYEQYF. CDR3 bases: TGCGCCAGCAGCGGTAGCGGGTACGAGCAGTACTTC. This chain joins TRBV10-1 and TRBJ2-7; 7 positions match TRBD2. This CDR3 region has 12 residues. V lost 6 bases to trimming and J lost 4 bases; unmatched junction nucleotides: 3. The germline CDR1 and CDR2 sequences are WNHNN and SYGVQD (reference sequence).

V usage is TRBV2 and J usage is TRBJ2-7, with 9 bases identical to TRBD1. CDR1 SNHLY and CDR2 FYNNEI come from the germline V gene. V shed 6 bases and J 3 bases; nucleotides not matched to a gene: 6. This CDR3 is 14 amino acids long. The CDR3 sequence is CASSMMDRGYEQYF. The CDR3 DNA is TGTGCCAGCAGCATGATGGACAGGGGCTACGAGCAGTACTTC.

The chain combines TRBV28 with TRBJ2-1; TRBD2 agrees at 8 bases. CDR3 length: 12 residues. Unmatched junction bases numbered 3, after V lost 5 bases and J lost 9 bases. In germline, CDR1 is MDHEN, CDR2 SYDVKM. CDR3 coding DNA: TGTGCCAGCAGTCTCGGGGGGGGTGAGCAGTTCTTC. Translated, it gives CASSLGGGEQFF.